This T cell receptor beta chain comes out of a study of T cells after yellow fever vaccination. Findings and limits, study-wide: Abundant clonotypes (contaminants from the bulk population) could be present in FACS-sorted repertoires. Some clonotypes were seen in both the CD4 and the CD8 compartments. These made up a small share and likely arose from convergent recombination. Clones from primary vaccination mostly reappeared after the booster (around 96% CD4, approximately 88% CD8).

V shed 6 bases and J 3 bases; nucleotides not matched to a gene: 13. Germline CDR1 reads DFQATT; CDR2 reads SNEGSKA (reference sequence). The CDR3 has 15 amino acids. Concerning this clonotype: What it binds is unknown.

A universal primer site and UMIs were added as TCR cDNA was made by 5'RACE template switching. TCRdb itself ran the 5' RACE reads through MiXCR, one entry per CDR3 protein. The sample records under 300,000 distinct CDR3 sequences, around 6.7% being singletons. The TCR sequence derives from a man younger than 45 who received the YFV17D yellow fever vaccine. The input for sequencing was CD4+ T cells sorted from PBMCs, taken on the day of the yellow fever booster vaccination. This chain uses TRBV20-1 with TRBJ2-7, with TRBD1 matching 8 bases. The CDR3 is CSANRAPGQDYEQYF. DNA for the CDR3: TGCAGTGCCAACAGGGCCCCGGGACAGGACTACGAGCAGTACTTC.